This TCR beta chain was retrieved from a study of shared clonotypes between healthy human individuals. The CDR3 has 13 amino acids. CDR1 MDHEN and CDR2 SYDVKM come from the germline V gene. V gave up 6 bases and J gave up 5 bases, with 14 bases separating them. The table came from immunoSEQ multiplex PCR; TCRdb's copy has only in-frame clones and leaves some out. The data contain 650,000 to 800,000 clones, under 95% of them singletons. Cells designated naive CD8 were CD45RO-negative and were positively selected for CCR7, with terminally differentiated effector memory CD45RA+ cells excluded. The specimen was naive CD8+ T cells sorted from blood. The rearrangement links TRBV28 to TRBJ2-7, with D uncertain. The origin of this receptor is a man younger than 45 in good health. The CDR3 spells CASRFGMTNEQYF. As DNA, the CDR3 is TGTGCCAGCAGGTTCGGCATGACAAACGAGCAGTACTTC.